Sequencing of this T cell receptor beta chain was carried out in a study of blood T cell repertoires in COVID-19. About the study: Sites in the United States, Italy and Spain provided acute and convalescent COVID-19 samples. Nucleic acid was either cDNA or gDNA, and it came from T cells, B-cell-depleted T cells, or PBMCs.

This CDR3 comprises 13 residues. The germline V and J ends were trimmed by 6 bases and 3 bases, with 11 bases remaining between them. Per germline, CDR1 MNHEY and CDR2 SVGAGI. Under the authors' procedure: Amplification with reference gene primers provided the estimates of nucleated cell counts. The assay was immunoSEQ multiplex PCR, and TCRdb's table has in-frame clones only and misses some. The V and J calls and clone size were taken over from that table, and D and trimming were inferred from the DNA. The sample lists over 85,000 clones; around four fifths were seen once. The sequence derives from a woman aged 70-85 years with acute or convalescent COVID-19. The chain couples TRBV6-5 to TRBJ1-2, with D possibly TRBD1 on 6 matching bases. The sequenced sample was peripheral blood. CDR3 DNA sequence: TGTGCCAGCAGCAAACAGGGTGACTATGGCTACACCTTC. It encodes CASSKQGDYGYTF.